This TCR beta chain was identified during a study of follicular helper T cells after annual influenza vaccination. As for the study in general: Blood was drawn on days 0, 7 and 28 after vaccination.

Concerning this clone itself: Its antigen is still unknown.

V lost 5 bases and J 4 bases, leaving 12 bases between the germline ends. Germline V lookup: CDR1 SGHTA, CDR2 FQGTGA. The CDR3 extends over 14 amino acids. Study-wide points: ICOS+CD38+ cTfh clonality change tracked circulating plasmablast frequency change. Day 7 ICOS+CD38+ clones were most often found later in ICOS-CD38- cTfh cells. The much larger non-cTfh compartments may have been undersampled.

Profiled with immunoSEQ multiplex PCR; TCRdb holds only in-frame clones, not every one. The sample contains roughly 7,100 clones, around 86% of which appear only once. As for time point: 2015-2016 season, 7 days after influenza vaccination. The chain couples TRBV7-3 to TRBJ2-1; possibly TRBD2 for D (6 bases). The origin of this receptor is an adult who received the influenza vaccine. Sequenced material: CXCR5- memory CD4+ T cells sorted from blood, taken 7 days after influenza vaccination. The CDR3 bases are TGTGCCAGCAGCCGCGGGGCCATGTACAATGAGCAGTTCTTC. Its translation: CASSRGAMYNEQFF.